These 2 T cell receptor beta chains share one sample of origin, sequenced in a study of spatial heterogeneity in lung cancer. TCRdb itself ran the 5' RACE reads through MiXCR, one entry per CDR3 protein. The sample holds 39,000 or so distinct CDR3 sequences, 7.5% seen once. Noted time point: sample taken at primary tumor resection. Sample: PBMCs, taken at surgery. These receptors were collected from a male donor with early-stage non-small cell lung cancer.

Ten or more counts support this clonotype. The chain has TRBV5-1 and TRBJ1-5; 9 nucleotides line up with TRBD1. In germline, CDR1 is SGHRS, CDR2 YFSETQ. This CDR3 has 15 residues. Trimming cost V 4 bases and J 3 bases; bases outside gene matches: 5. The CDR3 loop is CASSVGQGPNQPQHF. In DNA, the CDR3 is TGCGCCAGCAGCGTGGGACAGGGACCCAATCAGCCCCAGCATTTT.

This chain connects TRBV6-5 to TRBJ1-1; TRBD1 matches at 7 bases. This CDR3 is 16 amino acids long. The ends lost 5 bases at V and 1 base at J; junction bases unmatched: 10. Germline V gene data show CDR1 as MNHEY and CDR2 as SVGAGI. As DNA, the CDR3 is TGTGCCAGCAGTCTGGAGACAGGGATAAGGAACACTGAAGCTTTCTTT. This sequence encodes CASSLETGIRNTEAFF.